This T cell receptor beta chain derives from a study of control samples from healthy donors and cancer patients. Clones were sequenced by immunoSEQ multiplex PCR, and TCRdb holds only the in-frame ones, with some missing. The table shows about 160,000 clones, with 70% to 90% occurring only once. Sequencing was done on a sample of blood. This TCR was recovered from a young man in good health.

The CDR3 protein is CASSQDNRGLTYEQYF. The CDR3 nucleotides read TGTGCCAGCAGCCAAGATAACAGGGGGTTGACCTACGAGCAGTACTTC. This chain uses TRBV4-2 with TRBJ2-7, with 8 bases fitting TRBD1. The CDR3 totals 16 residues. CDR1 is LGHNA, CDR2 YNFKEQ, per germline. The junction had 6 bases not matched to a gene; V was cut back by 0 bases and J by 2 bases.